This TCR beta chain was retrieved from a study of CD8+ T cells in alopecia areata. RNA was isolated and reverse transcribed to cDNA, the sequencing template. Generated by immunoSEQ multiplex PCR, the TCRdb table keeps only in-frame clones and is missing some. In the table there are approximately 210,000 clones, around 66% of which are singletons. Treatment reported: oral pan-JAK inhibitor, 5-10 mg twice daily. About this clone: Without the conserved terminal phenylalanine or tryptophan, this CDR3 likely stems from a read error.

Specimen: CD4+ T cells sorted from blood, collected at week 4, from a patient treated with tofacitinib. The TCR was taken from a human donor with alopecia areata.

CDR3 in amino acids: CATHRQGSYEQYS. CDR3 DNA: TGTGCCACGCATAGACAGGGTTCCTACGAGCAGTACTCC. The chain uses TRBV6-6 and TRBJ2-7; 7 nucleotides match TRBD1. The CDR3 runs to 13 residues. The V segment lost 10 bases and the J segment 1 base; nucleotides outside the gene matches: 7. In germline, CDR1 is MNHNY, CDR2 SVGAGI (reference sequence).